This T cell receptor beta chain stems from a study of blood T cells in healthy people across ages. V dropped 7 bases and J dropped 3 bases, with 6 bases sitting between them. This CDR3 is built from 11 residues. The germline CDR1 and CDR2 sequences are SNHLY and FYNNEI. Alongside a J-beta primer mix, a sample-barcoded 5' primer served in a second PCR lasting about 7 to 12 cycles. TCRdb recomputed calls from the 5' RACE reads with MiXCR, one row per CDR3 protein. Of 870,000 or so distinct CDR3 sequences in the sample, 29% were seen once. This clonotype was found many times. The rearrangement links TRBV2 to TRBJ1-2; D is ambiguous. The TCR sequence derives from a woman older than 75 in good health. The sequenced material came from blood. The CDR3 sequence: CASMRDYGYTF. The CDR3 nucleotides read TGTGCCAGCATGAGGGACTATGGCTACACCTTC.